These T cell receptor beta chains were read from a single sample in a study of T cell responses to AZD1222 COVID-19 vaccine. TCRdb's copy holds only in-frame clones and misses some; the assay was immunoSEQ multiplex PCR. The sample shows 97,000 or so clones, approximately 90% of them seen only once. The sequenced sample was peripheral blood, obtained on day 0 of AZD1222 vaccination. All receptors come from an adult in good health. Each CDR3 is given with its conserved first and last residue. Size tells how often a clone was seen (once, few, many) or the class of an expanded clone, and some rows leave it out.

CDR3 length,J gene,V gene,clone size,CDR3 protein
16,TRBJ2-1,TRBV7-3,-,CASSLGGASGRNEQFF
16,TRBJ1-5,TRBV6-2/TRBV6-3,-,CASSYSVDRGMEPQHF
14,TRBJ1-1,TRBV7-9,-,CASSLAGAGTEAFF
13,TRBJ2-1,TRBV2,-,CASTAGNNNEQFF
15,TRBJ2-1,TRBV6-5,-,CASRPLAGVGNEQFF
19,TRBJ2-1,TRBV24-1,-,CATSDLKSSGPRSYNEQFF
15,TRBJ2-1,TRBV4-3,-,CASSQDRAGGNEQFF
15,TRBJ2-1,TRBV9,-,CASTLAGLVGNEQFF
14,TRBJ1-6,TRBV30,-,CAWSVGRDNSPLHF
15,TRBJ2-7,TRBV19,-,CASSQTLAGNYEQYF
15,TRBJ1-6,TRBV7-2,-,CASSPGQGKNSPLHF
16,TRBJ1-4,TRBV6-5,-,CASSYSGGSTNEKLFF
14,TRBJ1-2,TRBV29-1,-,CSVEEYGDNYGYTF
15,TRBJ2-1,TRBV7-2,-,CASRRSGATYNEQFF
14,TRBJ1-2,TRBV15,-,CATSLHTGGYGYTF
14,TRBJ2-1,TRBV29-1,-,CSVETSWLYNEQFF
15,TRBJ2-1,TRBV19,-,CASSIGQSSYNEQFF
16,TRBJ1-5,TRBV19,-,CASSRVEGTRNRPQHF
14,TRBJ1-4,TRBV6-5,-,CASRVGGSNEKLFF
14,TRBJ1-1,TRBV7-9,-,CASSLVGWNTEAFF
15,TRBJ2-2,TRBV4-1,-,CASSQAGGITGELFF
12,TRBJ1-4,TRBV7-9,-,CASSHTGDKLFF
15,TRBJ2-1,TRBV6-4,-,CASSEAAGSYNEQFF
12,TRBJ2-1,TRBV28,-,CASSPSGSEQFF
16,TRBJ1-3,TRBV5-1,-,CASSLVPGRYGNTIYF
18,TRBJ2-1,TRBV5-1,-,CASSFGTSGRGSYNEQFF
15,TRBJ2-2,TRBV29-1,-,CSVGRTGAPTGELFF
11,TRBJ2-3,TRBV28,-,CASSFWSTQYF
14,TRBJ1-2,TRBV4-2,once,CASSQETGSNGYTF
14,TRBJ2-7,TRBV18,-,CASSPDRGGGEQYF
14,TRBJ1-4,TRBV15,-,CATRDRVGYGKLFF
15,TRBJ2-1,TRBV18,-,CASSPDGSSYNEQFF